This T cell receptor beta chain was identified during a study of shared clonotypes between healthy human individuals. As concerns this clone: The antigen remains undetermined.

General observations from the study: Represented diversity (both genetic and exposure-history) was limited by the small number of donors.

As defined, naive CD8 cells were CD45RO-negative and positively selected for CCR7, with terminally differentiated effector memory CD45RA+ cells excluded. For each subset, genomic DNA was distributed in equal portions over several immunoSEQ plates. Generated by immunoSEQ multiplex PCR, the TCRdb table keeps only in-frame clones and is missing some. The table lists more than 600,000 clones, around 92% of them singletons, with about 24% in the top ten. The CDR3 has 14 residues. V lost 7 bases to trimming and J lost 4 bases, with 14 bases between them. The germline V gene has CDR1 LNHDA and CDR2 SQIVND (reference sequence).

The V call is TRBV19, the J call TRBJ2-1; TRBD2 is a possible D gene (6 bases). The clonotype originates from a man between 25 and 39 years old in good health. Input material: naive CD8+ T cells sorted from blood. As DNA, the CDR3 is TGTGCCAGTACCCCTGGGCGGGGATACAATGAGCAGTTCTTC. Residues: CASTPGRGYNEQFF.